These 18 T cell receptor beta chains share one sample of origin, sequenced in a study of T cell clones after liver transplantation. TCRdb keeps only in-frame clones here, not all; method: immunoSEQ multiplex PCR. The sample has about 20,000 clones, approximately 95% seen once. The sequences come from CD8+ T cells from blood, collected less than 26 months after liver transplant. Receptors were obtained from a human patient who received a liver transplant. Some T cells may possibly be graft donor cells.

V is TRBV29-1 and J is TRBJ2-5; no reliable D call. CDR3 size: 13 residues. CDR1 and CDR2 from the germline V gene are SQVTM and ANQGSEA. The V end lost 3 bases, the J end lost 5 bases, and 13 bases lay between the germline ends. In DNA, the CDR3 is TGCAGCGTTGACGGAGCTACACGGGAGACCCAGTACTTC. Translating it yields CSVDGATRETQYF.

On this clone itself: Mismatch with germline at one junction end may stem from a read error. This chain joins TRBV4-1 and TRBJ2-7, with 7 bases that match TRBD2. This CDR3 spans 13 amino acids. Germline assignment: CDR1 MGHRA and CDR2 YSYEKL. CDR3 loop: CASSLKDGRAYDF. As DNA, the CDR3 is TGCGCCAGCAGCCTAAAAGATGGGAGGGCCTACGACTTC.

This clone was found once. V and J are TRBV28 and TRBJ1-5; D is uncertain. The CDR3 contains 16 residues. V was clipped by 5 bases and J by 0 bases, with 14 bases between them. Germline values: CDR1 MDHEN, CDR2 SYDVKM. The CDR3 nucleotides read TGTGCCAGCAGTCCTGGACCCGAATATAGCAATCAGCCCCAGCATTTT. This sequence encodes CASSPGPEYSNQPQHF.

The sample holds a few counts of this clone. At one boundary the junction diverges from the germline segment, which might be a read error. This sequence joins TRBV2 and TRBJ1-4; no reliable D call. The CDR3 has 17 amino acids. Germline lookup yields CDR1 SNHLY and CDR2 FYNNEI. The CDR3 sequence is CASSDPHRSTTREKPFF. In DNA, the CDR3 is TGTGCCAGCAGTGATCCCCACCGGTCAACGACTAGGGAAAAACCGTTTTTT.

The V gene is TRBV15, the J gene TRBJ2-5, with D perhaps being TRBD1 or TRBD2 (5 bases each). Germline V gives CDR1 LNHNV, CDR2 YYDKDF (reference sequence). The CDR3 has 15 amino acids. Trimming shortened V by 2 bases and J by 3 bases, and 13 bases separated the two germline ends. CDR3 sequence (DNA): TGTGCCACCAGCAGAACGAGGGGATTCAAAGAGACCCAGTACTTC. This translates into CATSRTRGFKETQYF.

The gene calls are TRBV29-1 and TRBJ1-4; D may be TRBD1 (5 bases). Germline assignment: CDR1 SQVTM and CDR2 ANQGSEA. This CDR3 spans 12 amino acids. Trimming pared 3 bases from V and 10 bases from J, leaving 12 bases between. This CDR3 reads CSVDGQGGKLFF. DNA for the CDR3: TGCAGCGTTGATGGGCAGGGTGGAAAACTGTTTTTT.

This chain links TRBV9 with TRBJ2-7, with no clear D. Between the trimmed V and J ends, which lost 4 bases and 3 bases, there was a span of 11 bases. Germline CDR1 reads SGDLS; CDR2 reads YYNGEE. The CDR3 consists of 13 residues. The CDR3 loop reads CASSPYHGYEQYF. CDR3 nucleotides: TGTGCCAGCAGCCCCTACCACGGCTACGAGCAGTACTTC.

The chain joins TRBV7-9 to TRBJ2-3; TRBD2 is a possible D gene (5 bases). The V gene's germline CDR1 is SEHNR and CDR2 FQNEAQ (reference sequence). The CDR3 consists of 15 residues. V shed 2 bases and J shed 2 bases, with 11 bases lying between them. In DNA, the CDR3 is TGTGCCAGCAGCTTATCCAGCGGAAACACAGATACGCAGTATTTT. Protein: CASSLSSGNTDTQYF.

The gene calls are TRBV19 and TRBJ1-4, with 7 nucleotides matching TRBD1. The CDR3 contains 15 residues. Trimming cost V 8 bases and J 7 bases; bases outside gene matches: 13. Germline V gives CDR1 LNHDA, CDR2 SQIVND (reference sequence). The DNA of the CDR3 is TGTGCCAGTCGTTTCCGAGACAGGGTAGTTGAAAAACTGTTTTTT. It translates to CASRFRDRVVEKLFF.

The chain has TRBV27 and TRBJ2-4; either TRBD1 or TRBD2 may supply D (5 bases each). The germline V and J ends were trimmed by 5 bases and 7 bases, with 21 bases remaining between them. The CDR3 is made up of 16 amino acids. CDR1 is MNHEY and CDR2 is SMNVEV in the germline V gene (reference sequence). CDR3 residues: CASSGGRDEGWNIQYF. CDR3 DNA sequence: TGTGCCAGCAGTGGTGGAAGGGACGAGGGCTGGAACATTCAGTACTTC.

The V and J genes are TRBV6-5 and TRBJ1-5; unclear D gene. CDR1 is MNHEY, CDR2 SVGAGI, per germline. The CDR3 runs 13 residues. Trimming left V 5 bases short and J 4 bases short, with 9 bases between. CDR3 nucleotide sequence: TGTGCCAGCAGTCGCGGGCTGAATCAGCCCCAGCATTTT. Its translation: CASSRGLNQPQHF.

The rearrangement links TRBV4-1 to TRBJ2-1; D gene uncertain. The V gene lost 3 bases and the J gene lost 0 bases, with 15 bases spanning the gap. This CDR3 comprises 17 residues. The germline CDR1 and CDR2 sequences are MGHRA and YSYEKL. This CDR3 reads CASSHPGFASSYNEQFF. CDR3 nucleotides: TGCGCCAGCAGCCACCCCGGTTTTGCCAGCTCCTACAATGAGCAGTTCTTC.

This chain connects TRBV10-3 to TRBJ2-7; 7 nucleotides match TRBD1. The CDR3 spans 16 residues. The V gene's germline CDR1 is ENHRY and CDR2 SYGVKD. V was pared by 0 bases and J by 4 bases, with 9 bases of the junction left unmatched. CDR3 in DNA: TGTGCCATCAGTGAGTCTTCCCGGGACAGTCCTTACGAGCAGTACTTC. Translating gives CAISESSRDSPYEQYF.

This chain connects TRBV9 to TRBJ2-6; a possible D gene is TRBD1 (5 bases). Trimming took 6 bases from V and 4 from J, leaving 20 bases between them. This CDR3 spans 17 amino acids. Germline V gene sequence: CDR1 SGDLS, CDR2 YYNGEE. The CDR3 DNA reads TGTGCCAGCACCTCCTTCGACAGCCGTGGGGGGGCCAACGTCCTGACTTTC. It is translated as CASTSFDSRGGANVLTF.

This sequence joins TRBV28 and TRBJ1-2, with no clear D. V dropped 2 bases and J dropped 0 bases, with 16 bases sitting between them. The germline V gene encodes CDR1 MDHEN and CDR2 SYDVKM. This CDR3 has 17 amino acids. As DNA, the CDR3 is TGTGCCAGCAGTTTAAAGAAAGGGCAGAATACTAACTATGGCTACACCTTC. Encoded protein: CASSLKKGQNTNYGYTF.

Here the CDR3 reads CASSDRTSGRHEQFF. The CDR3, as DNA: TGTGCCAGCAGCGACAGGACTAGCGGGAGACATGAGCAGTTCTTC. J is TRBJ2-1 and V is TRBV7-2, with 13 bases matching TRBD2. CDR3 length: 15 amino acids. From germline, CDR1 is SGHTA and CDR2 FQGNSA. With 5 bases clipped from V and 8 bases from J, the junction kept 6 bases outside the gene matches.

The chain couples TRBV25-1 to TRBJ2-5, with no clear D. The CDR3 runs 12 residues. CDR1 is MGHDK, CDR2 SYGVNS, per germline. Trimming pared 4 bases from V and 4 bases from J, leaving 7 bases between. The CDR3 bases are TGTGCCAGCAGTGCCCCACGAGAGACCCAGTACTTC. Translated: CASSAPRETQYF.

The V and J genes are TRBV19 and TRBJ2-7, with D uncertain. This CDR3 is 13 amino acids long. Trimming removed 3 bases at V and 1 base at J, with 7 bases between. CDR1 is LNHDA, CDR2 SQIVND, per germline (reference sequence). In DNA form, the CDR3 reads TGTGCCAGTAGTATTTCTACTTCCTACGAGCAGTACTTC. This sequence encodes CASSISTSYEQYF.